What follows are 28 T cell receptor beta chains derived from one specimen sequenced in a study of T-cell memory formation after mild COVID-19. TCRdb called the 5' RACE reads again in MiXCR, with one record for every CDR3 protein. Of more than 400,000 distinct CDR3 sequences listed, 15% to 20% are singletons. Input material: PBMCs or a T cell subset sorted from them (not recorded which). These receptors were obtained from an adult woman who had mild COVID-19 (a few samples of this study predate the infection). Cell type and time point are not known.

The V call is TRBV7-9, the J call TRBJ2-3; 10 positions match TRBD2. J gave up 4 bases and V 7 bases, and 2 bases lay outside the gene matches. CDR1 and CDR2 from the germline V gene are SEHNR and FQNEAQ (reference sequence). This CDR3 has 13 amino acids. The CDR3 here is CASTLAGADTQYF. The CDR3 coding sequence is TGTGCCAGCACCCTAGCGGGAGCAGATACGCAGTATTTT.

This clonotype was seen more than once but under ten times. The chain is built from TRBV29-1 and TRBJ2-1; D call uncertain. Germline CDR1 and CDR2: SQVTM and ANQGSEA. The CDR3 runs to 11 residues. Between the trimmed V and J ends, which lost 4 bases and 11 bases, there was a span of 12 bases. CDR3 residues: CSVGPGSQQFF. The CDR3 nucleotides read TGCAGCGTTGGGCCTGGATCTCAGCAGTTCTTC.

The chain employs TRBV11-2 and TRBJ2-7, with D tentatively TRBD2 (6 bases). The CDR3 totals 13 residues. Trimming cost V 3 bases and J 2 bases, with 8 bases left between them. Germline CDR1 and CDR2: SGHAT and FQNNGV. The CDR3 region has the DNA TGTGCCAGCAGCTTGGACTATACCTACGAGCAGTACTTC. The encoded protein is CASSLDYTYEQYF.

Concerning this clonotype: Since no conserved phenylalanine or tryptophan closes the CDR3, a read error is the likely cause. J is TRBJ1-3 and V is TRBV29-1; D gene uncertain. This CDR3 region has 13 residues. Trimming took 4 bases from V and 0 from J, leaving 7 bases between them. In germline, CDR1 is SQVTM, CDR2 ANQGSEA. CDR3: CSVGVSSGNTIYC. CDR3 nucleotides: TGCAGCGTTGGGGTCAGCTCTGGAAACACCATATATTGT.

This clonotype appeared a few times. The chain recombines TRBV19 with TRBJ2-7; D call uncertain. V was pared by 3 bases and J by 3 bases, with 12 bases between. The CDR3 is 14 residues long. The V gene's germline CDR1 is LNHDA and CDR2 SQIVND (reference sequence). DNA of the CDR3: TGTGCCAGTAGTATCGAAGGATGGAACTACGAGCAGTACTTC. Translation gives CASSIEGWNYEQYF.

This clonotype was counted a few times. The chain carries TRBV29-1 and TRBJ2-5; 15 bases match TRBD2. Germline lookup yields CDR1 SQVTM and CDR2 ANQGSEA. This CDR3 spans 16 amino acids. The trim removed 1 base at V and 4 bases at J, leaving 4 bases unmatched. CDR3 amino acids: CSVEGTSGRGRETQYF. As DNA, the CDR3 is TGCAGCGTTGAAGGGACTAGCGGGAGGGGAAGAGAGACCCAGTACTTC.

The CDR3 bases are TGTGCCAGCAGCTTAGTGGGCAGGGAAGAGACCCAGTACTTC. This gives the protein CASSLVGREETQYF. V gene TRBV7-7 combines with J gene TRBJ2-5; maybe TRBD1 (5 bases). V lost 1 base and J 3 bases, leaving 9 bases between the germline ends. Germline CDR1 and CDR2: SSHAT and FNYEAQ (reference sequence). CDR3 length: 14 residues.

CDR3 residues: CASSSDRGTQYF. CDR3 coding DNA: TGTGCCAGCAGCTCTGACAGGGGTACGCAGTATTTT. The chain combines TRBV5-4 with TRBJ2-3; the match to TRBD1 covers 8 bases. The CDR3 contains 12 residues. V dropped 3 bases and J dropped 8; count of bases not matched to a gene: 2. Germline values: CDR1 SGHNT, CDR2 YYREEE (reference sequence).

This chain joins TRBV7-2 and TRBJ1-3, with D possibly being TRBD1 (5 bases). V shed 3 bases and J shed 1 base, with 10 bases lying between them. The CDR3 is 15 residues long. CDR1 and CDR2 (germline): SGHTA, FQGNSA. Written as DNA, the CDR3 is TGTGCCAGCAGCTTCGGGGGTGGGTCTGGAAACACCATATATTTT. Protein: CASSFGGGSGNTIYF.

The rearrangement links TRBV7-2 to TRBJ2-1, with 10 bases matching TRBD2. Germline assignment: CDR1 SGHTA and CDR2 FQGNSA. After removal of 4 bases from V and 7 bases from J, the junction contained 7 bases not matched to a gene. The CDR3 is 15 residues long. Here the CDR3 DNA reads TGTGCCAGCAGCTCGAGCGGGGGGGACTTTAATGAGCAGTTCTTC. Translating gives CASSSSGGDFNEQFF.

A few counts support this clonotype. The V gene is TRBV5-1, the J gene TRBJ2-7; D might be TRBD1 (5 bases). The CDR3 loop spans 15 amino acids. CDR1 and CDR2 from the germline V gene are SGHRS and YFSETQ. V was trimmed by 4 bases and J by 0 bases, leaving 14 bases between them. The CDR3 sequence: CASSPRGLSSYEQYF. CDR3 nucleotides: TGCGCCAGCAGCCCTAGGGGATTGAGCTCCTACGAGCAGTACTTC.

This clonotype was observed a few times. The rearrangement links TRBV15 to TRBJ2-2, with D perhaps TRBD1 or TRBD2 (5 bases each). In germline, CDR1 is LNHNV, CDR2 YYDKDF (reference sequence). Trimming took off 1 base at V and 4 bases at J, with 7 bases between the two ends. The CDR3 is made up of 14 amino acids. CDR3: CATSRAGSTGELFF. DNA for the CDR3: TGTGCCACCAGCAGAGCAGGGAGCACCGGGGAGCTGTTTTTT.

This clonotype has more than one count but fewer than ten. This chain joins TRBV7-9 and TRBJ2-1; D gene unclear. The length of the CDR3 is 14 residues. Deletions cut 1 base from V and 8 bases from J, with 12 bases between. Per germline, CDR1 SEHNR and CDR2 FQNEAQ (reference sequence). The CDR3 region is CASSLVKGRDEQFF. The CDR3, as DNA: TGTGCCAGCAGCTTAGTCAAAGGTCGGGATGAGCAGTTCTTC.

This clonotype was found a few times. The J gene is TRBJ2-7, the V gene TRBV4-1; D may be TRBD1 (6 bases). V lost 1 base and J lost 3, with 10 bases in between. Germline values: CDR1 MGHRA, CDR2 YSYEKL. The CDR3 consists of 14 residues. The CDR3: CASSQGQGLYEQYF. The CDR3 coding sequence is TGCGCCAGCAGCCAAGGCCAGGGGCTCTACGAGCAGTACTTC.

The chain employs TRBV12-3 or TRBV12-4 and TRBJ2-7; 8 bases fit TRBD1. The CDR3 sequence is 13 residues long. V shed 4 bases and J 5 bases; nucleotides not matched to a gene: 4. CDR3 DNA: TGTGCCAGCAGTTCTACGGACAGGGACGAGCAGTACTTC. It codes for CASSSTDRDEQYF.

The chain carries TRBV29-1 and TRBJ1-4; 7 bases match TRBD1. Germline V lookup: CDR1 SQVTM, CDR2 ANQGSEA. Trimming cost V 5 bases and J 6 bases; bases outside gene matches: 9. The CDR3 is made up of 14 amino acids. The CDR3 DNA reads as TGCAGCGTTAGTGACCGGGACAGAGATGAAAAACTGTTTTTT. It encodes CSVSDRDRDEKLFF. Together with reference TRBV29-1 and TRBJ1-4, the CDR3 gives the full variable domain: SAVISQKPSRDICQRGTSLTIQCQVDSQVTMMFWYRQQPGQSLTLIATANQGSEATYESGFVIDKFPISRPNLTFSTLTVSNMSPEDSSIYLCSVSDRDRDEKLFFGSGTQLSVL.

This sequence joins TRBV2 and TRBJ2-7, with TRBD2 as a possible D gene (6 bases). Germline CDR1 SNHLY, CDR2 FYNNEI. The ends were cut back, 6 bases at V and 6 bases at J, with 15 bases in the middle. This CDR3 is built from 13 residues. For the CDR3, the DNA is TGTGCCAGCAGCCTAGCGCGGCTGATCGAGCAGTACTTC. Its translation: CASSLARLIEQYF.

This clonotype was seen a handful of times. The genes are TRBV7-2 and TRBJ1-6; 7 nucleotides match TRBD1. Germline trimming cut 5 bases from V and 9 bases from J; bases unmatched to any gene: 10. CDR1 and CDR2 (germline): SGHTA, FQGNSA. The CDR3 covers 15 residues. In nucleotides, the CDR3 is TGTGCCAGCAGCAGAAGACAGGGAGCGGCTTCACCCCTCCACTTT. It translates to CASSRRQGAASPLHF.

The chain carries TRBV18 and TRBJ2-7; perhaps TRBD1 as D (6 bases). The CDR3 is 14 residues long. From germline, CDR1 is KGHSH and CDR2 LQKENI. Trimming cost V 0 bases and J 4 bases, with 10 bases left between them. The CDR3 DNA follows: TGTGCCAGCTCACCACCGGACAGCAATTACGAGCAGTACTTC. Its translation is CASSPPDSNYEQYF.

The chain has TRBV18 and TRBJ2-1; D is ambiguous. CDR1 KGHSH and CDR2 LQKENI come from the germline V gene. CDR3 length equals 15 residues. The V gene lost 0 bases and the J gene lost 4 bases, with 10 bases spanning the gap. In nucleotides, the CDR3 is TGTGCCAGCTCACCACCGGGTCGGTTGTACAATGAGCAGTTCTTC. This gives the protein CASSPPGRLYNEQFF.

The CDR3 loop reads CASSSPETHGTQYF. CDR3 nucleotides: TGTGCCAGCAGCTCTCCGGAGACACACGGTACGCAGTATTTT. The gene calls are TRBV7-2 and TRBJ2-3, with D uncertain. The V gene's germline CDR1 is SGHTA and CDR2 FQGNSA. Trimming took 4 bases from V and 8 from J, leaving 16 bases between them. The CDR3 is made up of 14 amino acids.

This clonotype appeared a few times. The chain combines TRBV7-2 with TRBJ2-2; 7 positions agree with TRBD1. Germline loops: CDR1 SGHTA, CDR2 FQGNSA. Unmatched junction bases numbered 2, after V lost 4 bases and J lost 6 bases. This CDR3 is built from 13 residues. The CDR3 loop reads CASSSDRAGELFF. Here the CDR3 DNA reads TGTGCCAGCAGCTCCGACAGGGCCGGGGAGCTGTTTTTT.

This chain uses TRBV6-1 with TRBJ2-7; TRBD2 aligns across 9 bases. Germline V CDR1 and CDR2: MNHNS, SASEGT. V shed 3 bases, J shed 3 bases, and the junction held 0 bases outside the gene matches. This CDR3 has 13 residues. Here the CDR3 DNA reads TGTGCCAGCAGTGAGACTAGCGGCTACGAGCAGTACTTC. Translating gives CASSETSGYEQYF.

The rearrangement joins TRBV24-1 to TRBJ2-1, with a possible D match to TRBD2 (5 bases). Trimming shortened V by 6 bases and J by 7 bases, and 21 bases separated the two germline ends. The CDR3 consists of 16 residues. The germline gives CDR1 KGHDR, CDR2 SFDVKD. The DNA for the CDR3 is TGTGCCACCAGTAATCCTAGCCCGAAGGGAATAAATGAGCAGTTCTTC. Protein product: CATSNPSPKGINEQFF.

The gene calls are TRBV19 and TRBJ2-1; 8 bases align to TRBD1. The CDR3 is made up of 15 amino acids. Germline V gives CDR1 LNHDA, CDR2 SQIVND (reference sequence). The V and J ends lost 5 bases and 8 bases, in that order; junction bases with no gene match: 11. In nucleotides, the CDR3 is TGTGCCAGTAGTCGGGGACAGGTCGGTGGCTATGAGCAGTTCTTC. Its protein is CASSRGQVGGYEQFF.

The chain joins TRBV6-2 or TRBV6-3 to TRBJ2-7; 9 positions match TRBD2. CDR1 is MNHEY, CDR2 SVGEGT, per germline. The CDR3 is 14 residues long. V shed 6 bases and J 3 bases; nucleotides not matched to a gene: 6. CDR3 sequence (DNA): TGTGCCAGCAGGGGTAGCGGGAGAATCTACGAGCAGTACTTC. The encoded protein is CASRGSGRIYEQYF.

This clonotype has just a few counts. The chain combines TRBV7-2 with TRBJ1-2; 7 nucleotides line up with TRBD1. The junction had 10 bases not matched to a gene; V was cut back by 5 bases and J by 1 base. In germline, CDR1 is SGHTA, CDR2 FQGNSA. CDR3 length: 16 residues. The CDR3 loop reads CASSPAGTEFNYGYTF. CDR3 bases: TGTGCCAGCAGCCCAGCCGGGACAGAGTTTAACTATGGCTACACCTTC.

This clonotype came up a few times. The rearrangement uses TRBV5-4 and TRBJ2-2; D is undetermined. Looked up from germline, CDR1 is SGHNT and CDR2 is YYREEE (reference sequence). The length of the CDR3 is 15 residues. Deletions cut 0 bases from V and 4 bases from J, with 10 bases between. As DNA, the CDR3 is TGTGCCAGCAGCTTGGGGCAGATTGGCACCGGGGAGCTGTTTTTT. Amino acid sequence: CASSLGQIGTGELFF.